Below are 30 T cell receptor beta chains sequenced from a single sample in a study of graft-versus-host responses after intestinal transplantation. The plating included some 200,000 irradiated, violet-dye-labeled stimulator cells together with some 200,000 CFSE-labeled responder cells. Libraries were prepared by immunoSEQ multiplex PCR; TCRdb keeps only in-frame clonotypes and omits some of them. The data show 8,500 to 11,000 clones, roughly a third seen once. The input for sequencing was alloreactive CD8+ T cells from a mixed lymphocyte reaction culture, taken before intestinal transplant. Subset reported: CFSE-low proliferating T cells sorted from roughly six-day pre-transplant mixed lymphocyte reaction (GvH or HvG direction). The origin of the receptors is a human patient who received an intestinal transplant.

J is TRBJ2-7 and V is TRBV5-1, with 10 bases matching TRBD2. There are 17 residues in the CDR3. Germline loops: CDR1 SGHRS, CDR2 YFSETQ. V lost 5 bases and J lost 4; bases outside the gene matches: 15. The CDR3 region is CASSPYLAGDVGYEQYF. In DNA form, the CDR3 reads TGCGCCAGCAGTCCTTACCTAGCGGGAGATGTTGGATACGAGCAGTACTTC.

The chain couples TRBV7-9 to TRBJ1-2; D unclear. Germline CDR1 SEHNR, CDR2 FQNEAQ (reference sequence). The CDR3 is made up of 15 amino acids. The V gene lost 2 bases and the J gene lost 2 bases, with 12 bases spanning the gap. CDR3 loop: CASSLLHWWNYGYTF. As DNA, the CDR3 is TGTGCCAGCAGCTTACTTCACTGGTGGAACTATGGCTACACCTTC.

The chain combines TRBV6-5 with TRBJ1-5; D gene unclear. The CDR3 runs 15 residues. The germline V gene has CDR1 MNHEY and CDR2 SVGAGI. The V end was cut by 7 bases, the J end by 7 bases, with 20 bases between. The CDR3 coding sequence is TGTGCCAGCATCACCTCCAAGGAGGCGGGCCAGCCCCAGCATTTT. Encoded protein: CASITSKEAGQPQHF.

This clone appeared a few times. The chain recombines TRBV15 with TRBJ2-1; maybe TRBD2 (6 bases). Germline CDR1 reads LNHNV; CDR2 reads YYDKDF (reference sequence). The CDR3 is 17 amino acids. Trimming took off 0 bases at V and 0 bases at J, with 12 bases between the two ends. The CDR3 region is CATSRDRGTGSYNEQFF. CDR3 DNA sequence: TGTGCCACCAGCAGAGATCGGGGGACTGGCTCCTACAATGAGCAGTTCTTC.

This clone was seen only a few times. The chain couples TRBV18 to TRBJ2-7, with 9 bases aligning to TRBD2. This CDR3 has 17 amino acids. J gave up 5 bases and V 0 bases, and 11 bases lay outside the gene matches. Germline CDR1 is KGHSH and CDR2 is LQKENI. The CDR3 reads CASSPPTETSGLNEQYF. The CDR3 region has the DNA TGTGCCAGCTCACCACCTACTGAGACTAGCGGTTTGAACGAGCAGTACTTC.

This clone is large within its sample. The J gene is TRBJ1-5, the V gene TRBV28; 7 bases fit TRBD1. This CDR3 is built from 17 residues. V dropped 6 bases and J dropped 3; count of bases not matched to a gene: 14. Germline values: CDR1 MDHEN, CDR2 SYDVKM. The CDR3 DNA follows: TGTGCCAGCAGCGTCGAAAATCGGGGACAGACCAATCAGCCCCAGCATTTT. Translated: CASSVENRGQTNQPQHF.

The chain recombines TRBV5-4 with TRBJ1-1; a weak D match, TRBD1 (5 bases). The germline V gene encodes CDR1 SGHNT and CDR2 YYREEE (reference sequence). The V gene lost 4 bases and the J gene lost 5 bases, with 9 bases spanning the gap. The CDR3 contains 12 residues. The DNA for the CDR3 is TGTGCCAGCAGCCCCGGGGGGACTGAAGCTTTCTTT. Protein: CASSPGGTEAFF.

This clone appeared a few times. The chain uses TRBV29-1 and TRBJ2-7, with D perhaps TRBD2 (5 bases). The CDR3 is made up of 13 amino acids. V lost 6 bases, J lost 1 base, and 13 bases lay in between. Germline CDR1 is SQVTM and CDR2 is ANQGSEA. The CDR3 protein is CSVRTPKSYEQYF. The CDR3 nucleotides read TGCAGCGTAAGGACTCCAAAATCCTACGAGCAGTACTTC.

The chain carries TRBV19 and TRBJ2-7; 7 nucleotides line up with TRBD1. CDR1 LNHDA and CDR2 SQIVND come from the germline V gene (reference sequence). The J segment lost 2 bases and the V segment lost 1 base, leaving 2 bases of the junction unmatched. This CDR3 contains 14 residues. The CDR3 region has the DNA TGTGCCAGTAGTATAGGGACAGGAGCCTACGAGCAGTACTTC. It specifies CASSIGTGAYEQYF.

The chain recombines TRBV15 with TRBJ1-6, with 8 bases fitting TRBD1. The CDR3 is made up of 16 amino acids. V dropped 5 bases and J dropped 7; count of bases not matched to a gene: 10. Germline assignment: CDR1 LNHNV and CDR2 YYDKDF (reference sequence). CDR3 amino acids: CATSARTGNPNSPLHF. The CDR3 DNA sequence: TGTGCCACCAGCGCAAGGACAGGGAATCCAAATTCACCCCTCCACTTT.

In its sample, this clone was seen a few times. This chain uses TRBV4-1 with TRBJ2-3, with 7 bases fitting TRBD1. The CDR3 runs to 16 residues. J was trimmed by 6 bases and V by 4 bases; bases with no gene match: 13. Germline V lookup: CDR1 MGHRA, CDR2 YSYEKL. The CDR3 coding sequence is TGCGCCAGCAGCCTCGCCGACAGGGATCCCCCCGATACGCAGTATTTT. Its translation is CASSLADRDPPDTQYF.

The chain carries TRBV19 and TRBJ1-4; the D gene is possibly TRBD1 (6 bases). Per germline, CDR1 LNHDA and CDR2 SQIVND (reference sequence). The CDR3 covers 13 residues. V was trimmed by 3 bases and J by 8 bases, leaving 10 bases between them. CDR3 in amino acids: CASSMGATEKLFF. CDR3 in DNA: TGTGCCAGTAGTATGGGGGCTACGGAAAAACTGTTTTTT.

This clone was observed a few times. V is TRBV28 and J is TRBJ2-7; 12 positions match TRBD1. Germline CDR1 MDHEN, CDR2 SYDVKM. V was clipped by 6 bases and J by 5 bases; unmatched bases: 8. The CDR3 is 15 amino acids. This CDR3 reads CASSPGQGARDEQYF. CDR3 bases: TGTGCCAGCAGCCCGGGACAGGGGGCGCGAGACGAGCAGTACTTC.

This clone turned up a few times. This chain joins TRBV7-8 and TRBJ2-7, with a weak D call TRBD1 (6 bases). Trimming removed 5 bases at V and 0 bases at J, with 11 bases between. Per germline, CDR1 SGHVS and CDR2 FQNEAQ. This CDR3 is 14 amino acids long. The CDR3 region is CASSNRDNSYEQYF. As DNA, the CDR3 is TGTGCCAGCAGCAACCGGGACAACTCCTACGAGCAGTACTTC.

This clone is medium-sized. The chain recombines TRBV6-6 with TRBJ2-7; D may be TRBD1 (5 bases). Deletions cut 2 bases from V and 0 bases from J, with 8 bases between. Looked up from germline, CDR1 is MNHNY and CDR2 is SVGAGI (reference sequence). This CDR3 contains 14 residues. CDR3 amino acids: CASSYQGHSYEQYF. For the CDR3, the DNA is TGTGCCAGCAGTTACCAGGGTCACTCCTACGAGCAGTACTTC.

This clone is termed medium-sized. The V and J genes are TRBV5-6 and TRBJ2-7; D might be TRBD1 (5 bases). The CDR3 is 12 amino acids. V dropped 2 bases and J dropped 7 bases, with 10 bases sitting between them. Germline values: CDR1 SGHDT, CDR2 YYEEEE. The CDR3 loop is CASSLGSGEQYF. The CDR3 DNA reads TGTGCCAGCAGCTTAGGGTCAGGGGAGCAGTACTTC.

Only a few counts were recorded for this clone. The chain is built from TRBV28 and TRBJ2-3; TRBD2 is a possible D gene (6 bases). Germline values: CDR1 MDHEN, CDR2 SYDVKM. V lost 7 bases, J lost 0 bases, and 17 bases lay in between. CDR3 length: 16 amino acids. The CDR3 protein is CASTLNPGVSTDTQYF. The CDR3 bases are TGTGCCAGCACCCTTAACCCGGGGGTAAGCACAGATACGCAGTATTTT.

The rearrangement uses TRBV28 and TRBJ1-2; 7 bases fit TRBD1. CDR1 and CDR2 (germline): MDHEN, SYDVKM. CDR3 size: 15 residues. With V trimmed by 5 bases and J by 2 bases, 8 bases remained unmatched. The CDR3 protein is CASSPSDRANYGYTF. The CDR3 bases are TGTGCCAGCAGTCCCTCTGACAGGGCCAACTATGGCTACACCTTC.

V gene TRBV27 combines with J gene TRBJ2-1; no clear D. Deletions cut 1 base from V and 9 bases from J, with 13 bases between. Germline V lookup: CDR1 MNHEY, CDR2 SMNVEV (reference sequence). The CDR3 is 14 amino acids. The CDR3 reads CASSLFFQAAEQFF. CDR3 coding DNA: TGTGCCAGCAGTTTATTTTTCCAAGCCGCTGAGCAGTTCTTC.

This clone has a handful of counts. The genes are TRBV5-4 and TRBJ1-1; the D is unclear. The germline CDR1 and CDR2 sequences are SGHNT and YYREEE (reference sequence). The CDR3 runs to 12 residues. Trimming pared 5 bases from V and 7 bases from J, leaving 12 bases between. The CDR3 loop reads CASREVTYEAFF. CDR3 nucleotides: TGTGCCAGCAGAGAGGTGACTTATGAAGCTTTCTTT.

V usage is TRBV5-1 and J usage is TRBJ2-1, with 11 bases identical to TRBD2. The CDR3 covers 15 residues. Per the germline V gene, CDR1 is SGHRS and CDR2 is YFSETQ. The junction had 8 bases not matched to a gene; V was cut back by 6 bases and J by 6 bases. CDR3 in amino acids: CASTPTSGRTNEQFF. The DNA for the CDR3 is TGCGCCAGCACCCCTACTAGCGGGAGAACCAATGAGCAGTTCTTC.

The chain is built from TRBV27 and TRBJ1-2; D is possibly TRBD1 (5 bases). The V and J ends lost 0 bases and 4 bases respectively, with 9 bases between them. The CDR3 consists of 14 residues. Germline CDR1 MNHEY, CDR2 SMNVEV (reference sequence). CDR3: CASSLSTGSYGYTF. CDR3 coding DNA: TGTGCCAGCAGTTTATCCACAGGCAGCTATGGCTACACCTTC.

The rearrangement links TRBV10-1 to TRBJ1-1; D call uncertain. The germline V gene has CDR1 WNHNN and CDR2 SYGVQD (reference sequence). V was cut by 3 bases and J by 1 base, with 6 bases left in between. This CDR3 is built from 13 residues. The CDR3 is CASSELPNTEAFF. CDR3 coding DNA: TGCGCCAGCAGTGAACTCCCGAACACTGAAGCTTTCTTT.

V and J are TRBV6-5 and TRBJ2-5, with 8 bases that match TRBD2. V lost 1 base and J lost 8; bases outside the gene matches: 12. There are 16 residues in the CDR3. Germline V gene lookup returns CDR1 MNHEY and CDR2 SVGAGI. CDR3 region: CASSYYASGPQGTQYF. For the CDR3, the DNA is TGTGCCAGCAGTTACTACGCTAGCGGGCCACAGGGAACCCAGTACTTC.

The rearrangement links TRBV6-1 to TRBJ2-2; a weak D match, TRBD1 (5 bases). The germline CDR1 and CDR2 sequences are MNHNS and SASEGT. V lost 5 bases, J lost 3 bases, and 10 bases lay in between. CDR3 size: 14 residues. Written as DNA, the CDR3 is TGTGCCAGCAGTAAAACAGGAGACACCGGGGAGCTGTTTTTT. It encodes CASSKTGDTGELFF.

The chain is built from TRBV19 and TRBJ2-1; TRBD2 matches at 10 bases. The CDR3 is 15 amino acids. V dropped 4 bases and J dropped 6; count of bases not matched to a gene: 6. Germline CDR1 reads LNHDA; CDR2 reads SQIVND (reference sequence). The chain's CDR3 is CASSKYSGRSNEQFF. The DNA of the CDR3 is TGTGCCAGTAGTAAGTATAGCGGGAGGTCCAATGAGCAGTTCTTC. Variable domain in full (rest from reference TRBV19 and TRBJ2-1): DGGITQSPKYLFRKEGQNVTLSCEQNLNHDAMYWYRQDPGQGLRLIYYSQIVNDFQKGDIAEGYSVSREKKESFPLTVTSAQKNPTAFYLCASSKYSGRSNEQFFGPGTRLTVL.

The V gene is TRBV18, the J gene TRBJ2-3; D not certain. CDR3 length: 14 amino acids. In germline, CDR1 is KGHSH, CDR2 LQKENI. The V and J ends lost 4 bases and 5 bases respectively, with 13 bases between them. DNA for the CDR3: TGTGCCAGCTCACTCCCCTCCTCCCGAGATACGCAGTATTTT. Amino acids: CASSLPSSRDTQYF.

This chain links TRBV13 with TRBJ1-4; D may be TRBD1 (6 bases). Trimming took 4 bases from V and 4 from J, leaving 13 bases between them. The CDR3 spans 15 residues. Germline CDR1 PRHDT, CDR2 FYEKMQ (reference sequence). The CDR3 reads CASSSRDTLNEKLFF. As DNA, the CDR3 is TGTGCCAGCAGCTCCCGGGACACACTTAATGAAAAACTGTTTTTT.

There are a few counts of this clone. The rearrangement links TRBV27 to TRBJ2-1, with a tentative D call TRBD2 (5 bases). CDR3 length equals 16 residues. The V gene's germline CDR1 is MNHEY and CDR2 SMNVEV (reference sequence). With 3 bases removed from V and 4 bases from J, the gap between germline ends came to 16 bases. The CDR3 bases are TGTGCCAGCAGTTTTTTAACCCCCCTAGCATACAATGAGCAGTTCTTC. This sequence encodes CASSFLTPLAYNEQFF.

V gene TRBV5-6 combines with J gene TRBJ2-7, with TRBD1 identical over 9 bases. With V trimmed by 1 base and J by 0 bases, 5 bases remained unmatched. Per germline, CDR1 SGHDT and CDR2 YYEEEE. The CDR3 loop spans 16 amino acids. The CDR3 loop is CASSLTQGALSYEQYF. The CDR3 nucleotides are TGTGCCAGCAGCTTGACACAGGGGGCCCTCTCCTACGAGCAGTACTTC.